A selection of T cell receptor beta chains follows, all from one sample in a study of technical replicates of blood from a handful of donors. Here immunoSEQ multiplex PCR was the method, and the copy in TCRdb shows in-frame clones only, minus some. The table has around 50,000 clones, 92% seen once. The sample consisted of PBMCs. These receptor sequences come from a human donor in good health. Some clones in this sample may be carry-over from other donors' samples. The CDR3 runs from the conserved cysteine through the conserved F or W. The order of the fields is V gene, D gene, J gene, CDR3 protein. A D gene is named only where the DNA matches it firmly.

>TRBV7-6|.|TRBJ1-2
CASSPPNSNYGYTF
>TRBV4-1|.|TRBJ1-4
CASSLQPTNEKLFF
>TRBV30|.|TRBJ1-6
CAWSRLTVTYNSPLHF
>TRBV6-6|TRBD2|TRBJ2-5
CASSSFHGLAEETQYF
>TRBV18|.|TRBJ2-7
CASSPQERAAYEQCF
>TRBV21-1|.|TRBJ2-7
CASSILPISGRISYEQYF
>TRBV5-6|TRBD2|TRBJ2-7
CASSYLAGEGEQYF
>TRBV5-1|TRBD2|TRBJ2-3
CASSLLSGSWDTQYF
>TRBV6-5|TRBD1|TRBJ1-5
CASSVTGESQPQHF
>TRBV29-1|TRBD2|TRBJ2-2
CSVGGHPAGGLGSGELFF
>TRBV28|TRBD1|TRBJ2-2
CASSIGQGINTGELFF
>TRBV7-8|.|TRBJ2-7
CASSFQASYEQYF
>TRBV29-1|.|TRBJ1-2
CSVVGLSGYTF
>TRBV6-4|.|TRBJ1-2
CASSDRGQGYTF
>TRBV9|TRBD2|TRBJ2-2
CASSARDILAGPTGELFF
>TRBV7-9|.|TRBJ2-3
CASSLGTRDTDTQYF
>TRBV27|TRBD2|TRBJ2-1
CASSISGRAWEQFF
>TRBV6-5|TRBD1|TRBJ1-1
CASSQGALNTEAFF
>TRBV4-3|.|TRBJ1-6
CASSQDGGGGSPLHF
>TRBV7-9|.|TRBJ1-1
CASSLAPGVSRNTEAFF
>TRBV29-1|.|TRBJ2-2
CSVEAPNTGELFF
>TRBV9|.|TRBJ1-2
CASSLQDLGGVYTF
>TRBV5-6|.|TRBJ1-2
CASSLGQINYGYTF
>TRBV7-2|.|TRBJ2-5
CASSGTQGWETQYF
>TRBV27|TRBD2|TRBJ2-1
CASSQGRKVAGYNEQFF
>TRBV29-1|.|TRBJ1-2
CSADRLSNYGYTF
>TRBV11-2|.|TRBJ2-7
CASSFHYEQYF
>TRBV4-1|TRBD1|TRBJ2-1
CASSQGPGQFYNEQFF
>TRBV5-1|.|TRBJ2-2
CASSLGLAPGELFF
>TRBV18|.|TRBJ1-1
CASSPPRTAYNTEAFF
>TRBV7-6|TRBD2|TRBJ2-5
CASSLEGSGETQYF
>TRBV4-2|TRBD2|TRBJ2-1
CASSQSWGGGAYNEQFF
>TRBV4-1|.|TRBJ1-5
CASSGVGTYSNQPQHF
>TRBV4-3|TRBD2|TRBJ2-1
CASSQTSGPFIEQFF
>TRBV7-9|.|TRBJ2-7
CASSLAQTGSYEQYF
>TRBV27|TRBD1|TRBJ1-6
CASSLMTGGNNSPLHF
>TRBV29-1|.|TRBJ2-7
CSVEGGAHEQYF
>TRBV7-9|.|TRBJ1-6
CASRKNSNSPLHF
>TRBV4-1|TRBD1|TRBJ1-6
CASSDGQGAANSPLHF
>TRBV4-2|TRBD1|TRBJ1-4
CASSQQGARGNEKLFF